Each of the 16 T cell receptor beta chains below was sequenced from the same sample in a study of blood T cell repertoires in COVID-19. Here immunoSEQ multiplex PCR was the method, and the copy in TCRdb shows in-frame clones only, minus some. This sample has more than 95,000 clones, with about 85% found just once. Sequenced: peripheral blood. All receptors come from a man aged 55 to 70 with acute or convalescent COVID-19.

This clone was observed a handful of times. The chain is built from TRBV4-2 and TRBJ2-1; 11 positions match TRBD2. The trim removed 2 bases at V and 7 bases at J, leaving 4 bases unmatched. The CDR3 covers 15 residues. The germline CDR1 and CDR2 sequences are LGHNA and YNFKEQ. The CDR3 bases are TGTGCCAGCAGCCAACCGGGACTAGCGGATAATGAGCAGTTCTTC. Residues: CASSQPGLADNEQFF.

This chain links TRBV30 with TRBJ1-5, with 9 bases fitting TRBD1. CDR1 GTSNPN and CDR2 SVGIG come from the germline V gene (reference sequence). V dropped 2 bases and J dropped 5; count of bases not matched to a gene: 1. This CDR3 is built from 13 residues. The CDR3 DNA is TGTGCCTGGAGTCGGGACAGGGATCAGCCCCAGCATTTT. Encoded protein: CAWSRDRDQPQHF.

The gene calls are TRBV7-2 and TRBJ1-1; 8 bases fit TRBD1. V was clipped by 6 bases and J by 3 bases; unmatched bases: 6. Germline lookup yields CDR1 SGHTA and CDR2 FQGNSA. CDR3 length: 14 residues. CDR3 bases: TGTGCCAGCAGAGACAAGGACAGGGACACTGAAGCTTTCTTT. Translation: CASRDKDRDTEAFF.

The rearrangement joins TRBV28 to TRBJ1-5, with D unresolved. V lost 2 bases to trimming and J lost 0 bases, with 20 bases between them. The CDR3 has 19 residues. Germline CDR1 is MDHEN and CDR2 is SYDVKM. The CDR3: CASSLEPKTTHYSNQPQHF. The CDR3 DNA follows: TGTGCCAGCAGTTTAGAACCGAAAACTACGCACTATAGCAATCAGCCCCAGCATTTT.

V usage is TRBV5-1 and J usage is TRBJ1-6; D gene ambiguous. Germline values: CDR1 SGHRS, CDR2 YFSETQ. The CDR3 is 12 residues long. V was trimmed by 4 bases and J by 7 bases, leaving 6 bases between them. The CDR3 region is CASSVGNSPLHF. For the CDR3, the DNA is TGCGCCAGCAGCGTCGGGAATTCACCCCTCCACTTT.

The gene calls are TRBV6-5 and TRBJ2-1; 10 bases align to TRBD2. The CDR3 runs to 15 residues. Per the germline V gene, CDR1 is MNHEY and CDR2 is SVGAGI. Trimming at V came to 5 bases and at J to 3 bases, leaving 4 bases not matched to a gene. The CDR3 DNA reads TGTGCCAGCAGTCCCGGGACTAGCGTCTACAATGAGCAGTTCTTC. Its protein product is CASSPGTSVYNEQFF.

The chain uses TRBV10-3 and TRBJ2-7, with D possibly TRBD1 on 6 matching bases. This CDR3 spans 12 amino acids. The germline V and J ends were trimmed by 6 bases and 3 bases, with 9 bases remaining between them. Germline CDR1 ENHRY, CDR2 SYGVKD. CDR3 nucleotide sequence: TGTGCCATCAGCCCGGACAGCTACGAGCAGTACTTC. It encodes CAISPDSYEQYF.

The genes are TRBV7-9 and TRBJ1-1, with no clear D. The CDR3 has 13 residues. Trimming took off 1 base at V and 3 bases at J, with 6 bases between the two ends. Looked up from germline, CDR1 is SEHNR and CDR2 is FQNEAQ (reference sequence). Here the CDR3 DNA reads TGTGCCAGCAGCTTAGGGCCTTACACTGAAGCTTTCTTT. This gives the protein CASSLGPYTEAFF. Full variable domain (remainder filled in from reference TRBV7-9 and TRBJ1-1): DTGVSQNPRHKITKRGQNVTFRCDPISEHNRLYWYRQTLGQGPEFLTYFQNEAQLEKSRLLSDRFSAERPKGSFSTLEIQRTEQGDSAMYLCASSLGPYTEAFFGQGTRLTVV.

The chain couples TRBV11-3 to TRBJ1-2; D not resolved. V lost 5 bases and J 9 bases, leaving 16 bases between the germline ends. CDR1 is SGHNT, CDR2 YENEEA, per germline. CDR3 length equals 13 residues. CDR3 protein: CASSPGLGGRYTF. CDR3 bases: TGTGCCAGCAGCCCCGGACTCGGCGGACGCTACACCTTC. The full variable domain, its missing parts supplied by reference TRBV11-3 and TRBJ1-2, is EAGVVQSPRYKIIEKKQPVAFWCNPISGHNTLYWYLQNLGQGPELLIRYENEEAVDDSQLPKDRFSAERLKGVDSTLKIQPAELGDSAVYLCASSPGLGGRYTFGSGTRLTVV.

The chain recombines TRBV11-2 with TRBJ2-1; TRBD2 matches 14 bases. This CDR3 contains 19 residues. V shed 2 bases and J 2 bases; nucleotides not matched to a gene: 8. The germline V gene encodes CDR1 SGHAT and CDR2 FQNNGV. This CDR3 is CASSLQGTSGSTTYNEQFF. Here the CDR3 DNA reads TGTGCCAGCAGCTTACAAGGGACTAGCGGGAGCACGACCTACAATGAGCAGTTCTTC.

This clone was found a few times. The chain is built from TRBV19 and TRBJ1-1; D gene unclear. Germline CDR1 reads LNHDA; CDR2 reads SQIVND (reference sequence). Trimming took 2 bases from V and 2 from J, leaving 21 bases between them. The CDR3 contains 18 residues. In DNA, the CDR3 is TGTGCCAGTAGTATAAATGAGGCACCAGCTATTTTTAACACTGAAGCTTTCTTT. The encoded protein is CASSINEAPAIFNTEAFF.

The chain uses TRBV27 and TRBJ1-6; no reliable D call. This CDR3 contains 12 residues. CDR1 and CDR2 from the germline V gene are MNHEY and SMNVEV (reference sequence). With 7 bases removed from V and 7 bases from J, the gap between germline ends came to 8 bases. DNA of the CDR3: TGTGCCAGCACGAGGGCGAATTCACCCCTCCACTTT. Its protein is CASTRANSPLHF.

CDR3: CASSKSGSTDTQYF. CDR3 DNA sequence: TGTGCCAGCAGCAAATCAGGGAGCACAGATACGCAGTATTTT. The chain uses TRBV3-1 (or the pseudogene TRBV3-2) and TRBJ2-3, with D tentatively TRBD1 (5 bases). The ends were cut back, 5 bases at V and 0 bases at J, with 9 bases in the middle. CDR1 and CDR2 (germline): LGHDT, YNNKEL (reference sequence). The CDR3 extends over 14 amino acids.

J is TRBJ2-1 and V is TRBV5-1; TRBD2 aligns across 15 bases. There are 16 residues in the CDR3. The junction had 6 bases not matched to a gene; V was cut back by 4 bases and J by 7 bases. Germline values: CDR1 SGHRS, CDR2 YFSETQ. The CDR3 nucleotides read TGCGCCAGCAGCGGACTAGCGGGAGGGCCTAGGAATGAGCAGTTCTTC. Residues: CASSGLAGGPRNEQFF.

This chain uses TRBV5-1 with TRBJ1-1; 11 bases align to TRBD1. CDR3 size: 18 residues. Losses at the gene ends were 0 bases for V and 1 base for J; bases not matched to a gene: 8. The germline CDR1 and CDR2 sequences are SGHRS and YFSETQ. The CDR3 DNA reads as TGCGCCAGCAGCTTGGTCGGACAGGGGGCGGGCGGGAACACTGAAGCTTTCTTT. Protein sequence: CASSLVGQGAGGNTEAFF.

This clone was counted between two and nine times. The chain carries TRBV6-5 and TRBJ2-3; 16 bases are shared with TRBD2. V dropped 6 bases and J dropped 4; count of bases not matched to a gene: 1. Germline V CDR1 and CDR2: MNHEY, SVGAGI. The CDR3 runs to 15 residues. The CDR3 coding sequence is TGTGCCAGCAGGGGACTAGCGGGAGGGCCAGATACGCAGTATTTT. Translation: CASRGLAGGPDTQYF.